The 4 T cell receptor beta chains below all came from one sample that was sequenced in a study of OX40 agonist ivuxolimab in advanced cancers. This table comes from immunoSEQ multiplex PCR, and its TCRdb copy is limited to in-frame clones, with some not included. The sample carries fewer than 55,000 clones, approximately 80% recorded once. The input for sequencing was CD4+ or CD8+ T cells sorted from blood, taken in a trial of the OX40 agonist ivuxolimab. These TCRs come from an adult with an advanced solid tumor such as melanoma, head and neck, liver or kidney cancer.

Concerning this clone itself: The same CDR3 arises from other DNA sequences in this sample as well. CDR3 sequence reads: CASSPVQGPPETQYF. DNA of the CDR3: TGTGCCAGCAGCCCCGTCCAGGGGCCCCCCGAAACCCAGTACTTC. V is TRBV5-4 and J is TRBJ2-5; a possible D gene is TRBD1 (6 bases). This CDR3 contains 15 residues. V was clipped by 4 bases and J by 8 bases, with 21 bases between them. Germline V gives CDR1 SGHNT, CDR2 YYREEE (reference sequence).

The rearrangement uses TRBV19 and TRBJ2-4, with 13 positions matching TRBD2. The CDR3 extends over 19 amino acids. With V trimmed by 3 bases and J by 0 bases, 8 bases remained unmatched. In germline, CDR1 is LNHDA, CDR2 SQIVND (reference sequence). CDR3 amino acids: CASSIGGLAGSRAKNIQYF. The CDR3 bases are TGTGCCAGTAGTATTGGGGGACTAGCGGGGAGCAGAGCCAAAAACATTCAGTACTTC.

This clone was recorded a few times. This chain links TRBV4-1 with TRBJ2-3; D not resolved. CDR1 is MGHRA and CDR2 is YSYEKL in the germline V gene. V gave up 0 bases and J gave up 3 bases, with 10 bases separating them. The CDR3 has 15 residues. The CDR3 sequence: CASSQEWGWTDTQYF. In DNA, the CDR3 is TGCGCCAGCAGCCAAGAGTGGGGATGGACAGATACGCAGTATTTT.

The chain recombines TRBV27 with TRBJ2-5, with D possibly TRBD2 on 6 matching bases. The J call is in doubt because the DNA end fits TRBJ2-7 better. The length of the CDR3 is 13 residues. The germline CDR1 and CDR2 sequences are MNHEY and SMNVEV (reference sequence). DNA of the CDR3: TGTGCCAGCGGAGGACTATCCACCTACGAGCAGTACTTC. Protein: CASGGLSTYEQYF.